The rows below give T cell receptor beta chains drawn from one sample of a study of shared clonotypes between healthy human individuals. TCRdb's table, derived via immunoSEQ multiplex PCR, lists solely in-frame clones and lacks some. This table holds about 590,000 clones, about 95% found once. The sample taken for sequencing was naive CD8+ T cells sorted from blood. These receptors were obtained from a woman in her 30s in good health. CDR3s leave out the opening cysteine and the closing phenylalanine or tryptophan. Clone size is stated in some rows and not others, as once, few, many or a class when expanded.

- | TRBV27 | ASSLTGGGLGEQF
- | TRBV9 | ASSGWTSGIQETQY
- | TRBV19 | ASSISQGFTEAF
- | TRBV27 | ATSRTRAGELF
- | TRBV27 | ASSPWGGDTQY
- | TRBV5-6 | ASSLGNQPQH
few | TRBV6-1 | ASSDLGGANTGELF
once | TRBV21-1 | ASSIRGQPDNQPQH
- | TRBV2 | ASSAGGNTEAF
- | TRBV19 | ASSGTPGLAGGHAYEQY
- | TRBV9 | ASSVDGGLGEKLF
- | TRBV5-5 | ASSLAGRPSSYEQY
- | TRBV7-2 | ASSTRGSRPYEQY
- | TRBV5-8 | ASSRPRWAF
- | TRBV28 | ASSLSLMGRIPPYGYT
- | TRBV9 | ASSVVGLGGETQY
- | TRBV2 | ASSTTLAGGLETQY
- | TRBV7-8 | ASSLGLAGGISYNEQF
- | TRBV11-1 | ASSHGLAGDPAYNEQF
once | TRBV11-1 | ATTPRDVGTYEQY
- | TRBV5-4 | ASSLDVVRRGPGELF
- | TRBV14 | ASSQPTLAEITDTQY
once | TRBV28 | ASSLTGFDGYT
- | TRBV4-1 | ASSQDSQGLLYGYT
- | TRBV7-6 | ASSLAGSSYEQY
- | TRBV6-4 | AITYDTGGKAYEQY
- | TRBV5-4 | ASSLEVSGGLEQY
- | TRBV28 | ASSLGAHETQY
- | TRBV4-1 | ASSQLITGTYGYT
- | TRBV13 | ASSQVGTGYNEQF
once | TRBV6-5 | ASSRFGLKDQPQH
- | TRBV7-8 | ASSRRGGPNQPQH
- | TRBV30 | AWSQLSYEQY
- | TRBV9 | ASSPFFASGINEQF
- | TRBV13 | ASSPPRVETQY
- | TRBV11-3 | ASSLADRGGDTQY
- | TRBV28 | ASSLVTSGSGDEQF
- | TRBV13 | ASSETGGNYEQY
- | TRBV5-1 | ASSPRTSGGEDTQY
- | TRBV28 | ASSLGVNQPQH
- | TRBV6-5 | ASSYGVNYGYT
- | TRBV5-6 | ASSFKSSYNEQF
- | TRBV5-6 | ASSFSVSSYNEQF
- | TRBV5-8 | ASSLGEDPEPQH
once | TRBV7-8 | ASSSGGGSQETQY
- | TRBV27 | ASSLGTGGKNIQY
- | TRBV27 | ASSAATGEAYEQY
- | TRBV28 | ASSFLSGDEQY
- | TRBV27 | ASGTTGNQPQH
- | TRBV9 | ASSVDRTPYEQY
- | TRBV7-9 | ASSSTYGAPLGYT
- | TRBV5-1 | ASSGDTDPFGEQY
- | TRBV4-1 | ASSQADGGSGNTIY
once | TRBV27 | ASSSRQGNYEQY
- | TRBV5-1 | ASSARDINSPLH
- | TRBV4-2 | ASSQGLWRENTGELF
- | TRBV5-6 | ASSFSDRGSNEQF
- | TRBV28 | ASSYNQETQY
- | TRBV5-8 | ASSVRGTEAF